One and the same sample provided the 27 T cell receptor beta chains below, sequenced in a study of cytotoxic CD8 clonotypes in ibrutinib-treated CLL (dated by TCRdb to the early 2020s). In the paper's terms, the time point label means: progressive disease on ibrutinib. Receptors were amplified or captured by the immunoSEQ multiplex PCR assay. TCRdb obtained this table from immuneACCESS and retained in-frame rearrangements with V and J assigned. These tables miss some clones; where compared with another copy, unresolved V genes account for less than half of the shortfall, and the remainder is unexplained. The sample table records 250,000 to 350,000 clones; approximately 76% of these occur just once. The top ten constitute about 5.8% of the sample. Material: PBMCs, obtained at disease progression, from a patient treated with ibrutinib. The receptors come from a human donor with chronic lymphocytic leukemia.

The rearrangement links TRBV11-3 to TRBJ2-3; D gene uncertain. The length of the CDR3 is 12 residues. V was clipped by 4 bases and J by 7 bases, with 9 bases between them. CDR1 SGHNT and CDR2 YENEEA come from the germline V gene. The DNA of the CDR3 is TGTGCCAGCAGCTCAACACCTCATACGCAGTATTTT. This gives the protein CASSSTPHTQYF.

V usage is TRBV9 and J usage is TRBJ1-2, with D unresolved. Trimming left V 2 bases short and J 7 bases short, with 15 bases between. The CDR3 spans 14 residues. Germline V CDR1 and CDR2: SGDLS, YYNGEE. Here the CDR3 reads CASSVPARPLGYTF. CDR3 nucleotide sequence: TGTGCCAGCAGCGTCCCCGCCCGGCCCCTTGGCTACACCTTC.

The rearrangement joins TRBV20-1 to TRBJ1-2; D is perhaps TRBD1 (5 bases). The CDR3 consists of 10 residues. Germline values: CDR1 DFQATT, CDR2 SNEGSKA (reference sequence). V shed 0 bases and J shed 14 bases, with 10 bases lying between them. As DNA, the CDR3 is TGCAGTGCTAGAGATCTGGGACCAACCTTC. Its protein product is CSARDLGPTF.

This chain links TRBV5-1 with TRBJ2-7; 8 bases map to TRBD1. Looked up from germline, CDR1 is SGHRS and CDR2 is YFSETQ. This CDR3 comprises 15 residues. Trimming cost V 3 bases and J 0 bases; bases outside gene matches: 5. In DNA form, the CDR3 reads TGCGCCAGCAGCTGGACAGGGTTGGGCTCCTACGAGCAGTACTTC. Translation gives CASSWTGLGSYEQYF.

The CDR3 DNA is TGTGCCAGCGGGTCGAAGGGAGATACGCAGTATTTT. This translates into CASGSKGDTQYF. The chain joins TRBV7-9 to TRBJ2-3; D unclear. Germline V gene sequence: CDR1 SEHNR, CDR2 FQNEAQ (reference sequence). The CDR3 consists of 12 residues. The V gene lost 8 bases and the J gene lost 5 bases, with 11 bases spanning the gap.

Details on this clone: Compared with germline, one end of the junction differs, possibly owing to a read error. This chain connects TRBV7-2 to TRBJ2-7; 9 bases are shared with TRBD2. Germline values: CDR1 SGHTA, CDR2 FQGNSA. This CDR3 comprises 14 residues. CDR3 region: CASSLAGFYYEQYF. CDR3 DNA: TGTGCCAGCAGCCTAGCGGGGTTTTACTACGAGCAGTACTTC. Based on the CDR3 plus reference TRBV7-2 and TRBJ2-7, the full variable domain is GAGVSQSPSNKVTEKGKDVELRCDPISGHTALYWYRQSLGQGLEFLIYFQGNSAPDKSGLPSDRFSAERTGGSVSTLTIQRTQQEDSAVYLCASSLAGFYYEQYFGPGTRLTVT.

The CDR3 DNA sequence: TGTGCCAGCAGTGAATTACGGCAGGGAAAGGTCTACAATGAGCAGTTCTTC. It yields the protein CASSELRQGKVYNEQFF. The gene calls are TRBV25-1 and TRBJ2-1; D may be TRBD1 (5 bases). V lost 1 base to trimming and J lost 3 bases, with 16 bases between them. The CDR3 runs to 17 residues. Germline V gene lookup returns CDR1 MGHDK and CDR2 SYGVNS.

J is TRBJ2-7 and V is TRBV6-6, with 12 positions matching TRBD1. V dropped 7 bases and J dropped 0; count of bases not matched to a gene: 7. The CDR3 runs to 16 residues. Germline CDR1 is MNHNY and CDR2 is SVGAGI (reference sequence). DNA for the CDR3: TGTGCCAGCAACCGGGACAGGGGGCTAAGCTCCTACGAGCAGTACTTC. Residues: CASNRDRGLSSYEQYF.

V and J are TRBV18 and TRBJ2-7; D ambiguous. Germline V gene data show CDR1 as KGHSH and CDR2 as LQKENI. The V and J ends lost 3 bases and 5 bases respectively, with 11 bases between them. The CDR3 runs to 13 residues. CDR3: CASSPTVENEQYF. In DNA form, the CDR3 reads TGTGCCAGCTCACCGACGGTGGAAAACGAGCAGTACTTC.

This sequence joins TRBV5-6 and TRBJ2-7; D may correspond to TRBD1 or TRBD2 (5 bases each). V lost 0 bases, J lost 2 bases, and 9 bases lay in between. This CDR3 is built from 14 residues. Germline V gene lookup returns CDR1 SGHDT and CDR2 YYEEEE. The DNA of the CDR3 is TGTGCCAGCAGCTTGGGGGGGATGGCCTACGAGCAGTACTTC. Residues: CASSLGGMAYEQYF.

This chain links TRBV10-3 with TRBJ1-2; D is unresolved. V was trimmed by 1 base and J by 2 bases, leaving 5 bases between them. The CDR3 contains 13 residues. Germline CDR1 and CDR2: ENHRY and SYGVKD. The CDR3 sequence: CAISEWENYGYTF. The CDR3 DNA sequence: TGTGCCATCAGTGAGTGGGAAAACTATGGCTACACCTTC.

The chain carries TRBV29-1 and TRBJ2-3; 8 bases agree with TRBD1. The CDR3 covers 15 residues. From germline, CDR1 is SQVTM and CDR2 ANQGSEA. Trimming removed 4 bases from V and 2 bases from J; junction bases left unmatched: 8. This CDR3 reads CSVAGQGFFTDTQYF. CDR3 bases: TGCAGCGTTGCTGGACAGGGCTTCTTCACAGATACGCAGTATTTT.

The CDR3 sequence: CASSLGLAGGANTGELFF. CDR3 coding DNA: TGTGCCAGCAGCTTAGGGCTAGCGGGGGGCGCGAACACCGGGGAGCTGTTTTTT. This chain uses TRBV7-2 with TRBJ2-2, with 11 bases aligning to TRBD2. Germline-derived CDR1 and CDR2 are SGHTA and FQGNSA. This CDR3 has 18 amino acids. The V segment lost 1 base and the J segment 0 bases; nucleotides outside the gene matches: 4.

This sequence joins TRBV19 and TRBJ2-7; D is unresolved. The CDR3 is 13 amino acids. Germline lookup yields CDR1 LNHDA and CDR2 SQIVND (reference sequence). Trimming took off 3 bases at V and 4 bases at J, with 10 bases between the two ends. CDR3 amino acids: CASSMGLRYEQYF. The DNA of the CDR3 is TGTGCCAGTAGTATGGGGTTGAGATACGAGCAGTACTTC.

This clone was counted once. This rearrangement joins TRBV27 to TRBJ2-7; 7 nucleotides match TRBD1. V trimming: 2 bases; J trimming: 2 bases; junction bases outside the gene matches: 0. The CDR3 covers 13 residues. Germline V lookup: CDR1 MNHEY, CDR2 SMNVEV (reference sequence). The CDR3 protein is CASSLDRAYEQYF. In DNA, the CDR3 is TGTGCCAGCAGTTTAGACAGGGCCTACGAGCAGTACTTC.

This clone was found a few times. V and J are TRBV7-9 and TRBJ2-5; 7 bases are shared with TRBD1. The CDR3 spans 15 residues. V lost 5 bases to trimming and J lost 1 base; unmatched junction nucleotides: 7. Germline lookup yields CDR1 SEHNR and CDR2 FQNEAQ (reference sequence). CDR3 bases: TGTGCCAGCAGCAAGGGACAGAGCGGCCAAGAGACCCAGTACTTC. Residues: CASSKGQSGQETQYF.

The rearrangement uses TRBV27 and TRBJ2-7; D uncertain. The CDR3 runs 14 residues. Trimming stripped 2 bases from V and 1 base from J, with 9 bases between. Per the germline V gene, CDR1 is MNHEY and CDR2 is SMNVEV (reference sequence). The CDR3 bases are TGTGCCAGCAGTTTAAGGAGCGCGTCCTACGAGCAGTACTTC. It is translated as CASSLRSASYEQYF.

The chain uses TRBV7-9 and TRBJ2-6, with TRBD1 matching 10 bases. CDR3 length equals 19 residues. V shed 1 base and J 0 bases; nucleotides not matched to a gene: 6. The V gene's germline CDR1 is SEHNR and CDR2 FQNEAQ (reference sequence). The CDR3 DNA reads as TGTGCCAGCAGCTTAGGGTGGACAGGGGGAAGCTCTGGGGCCAACGTCCTGACTTTC. Protein product: CASSLGWTGGSSGANVLTF.

This rearrangement joins TRBV5-1 to TRBJ2-1; D gene ambiguous. This CDR3 region has 8 residues. V dropped 3 bases and J dropped 13 bases, with 2 bases sitting between them. The germline V gene encodes CDR1 SGHRS and CDR2 YFSETQ. Written as DNA, the CDR3 is TGCGCCAGCAGCTCCCAGTTCTTC. As protein: CASSSQFF. The entire variable domain, with the rest obtained from reference TRBV5-1 and TRBJ2-1, is as follows: KAGVTQTPRYLIKTRGQQVTLSCSPISGHRSVSWYQQTPGQGLQFLFEYFSETQRNKGNFPGRFSGRQFSNSRSEMNVSTLELGDSALYLCASSSQFFGPGTRLTVL.

This chain connects TRBV4-2 to TRBJ1-1; TRBD1 might be the D (5 bases). Trimming stripped 0 bases from V and 3 bases from J, with 8 bases between. The CDR3 extends over 14 amino acids. Germline values: CDR1 LGHNA, CDR2 YNFKEQ. The CDR3 loop reads CASSQDREDTEAFF. DNA for the CDR3: TGTGCCAGCAGCCAAGACAGGGAAGACACTGAAGCTTTCTTT.

This clone was picked up a small number of times. V is TRBV5-1 and J is TRBJ2-7, with D unclear. CDR3 length equals 12 residues. The V end was cut by 0 bases, the J end by 9 bases, with 10 bases between. Germline CDR1 and CDR2: SGHRS and YFSETQ. DNA of the CDR3: TGCGCCAGCAGCTTGGTCGGTCCAGGGCAGTACTTC. Translating gives CASSLVGPGQYF.

This clone has a handful of counts. The J gene is TRBJ2-3, the V gene TRBV5-1, with 8 bases lining up with TRBD2. The V gene's germline CDR1 is SGHRS and CDR2 YFSETQ. The length of the CDR3 is 15 residues. After removal of 9 bases from V and 3 bases from J, the junction contained 12 bases not matched to a gene. For the CDR3, the DNA is TGCGCCAACTCCGCCAGCGGGAGTGGGACAGATACGCAGTATTTT. It encodes CANSASGSGTDTQYF.

Here the CDR3 reads CSVERQGSSGANVLTF. In DNA form, the CDR3 reads TGCAGCGTTGAACGACAGGGAAGCTCTGGGGCCAACGTCCTGACTTTC. V and J are TRBV29-1 and TRBJ2-6; TRBD1 aligns across 7 bases. Germline assignment: CDR1 SQVTM and CDR2 ANQGSEA. V was clipped by 2 bases and J by 0 bases; unmatched bases: 4. The CDR3 sequence is 16 residues long.

The chain has TRBV25-1 and TRBJ2-5, with D tentatively TRBD1 (5 bases). Germline loops: CDR1 MGHDK, CDR2 SYGVNS. The CDR3 sequence is 15 residues long. Trimming shortened V by 1 base and J by 5 bases, and 14 bases separated the two germline ends. The CDR3 spells CASSESTGRPETQYF. The CDR3 DNA is TGTGCCAGCAGTGAATCTACAGGCCGGCCGGAGACCCAGTACTTC.

Here the CDR3 reads CAITGQGVDNEQFF. Written as DNA, the CDR3 is TGTGCCATCACTGGGCAGGGGGTTGACAATGAGCAGTTCTTC. This sequence joins TRBV10-3 and TRBJ2-1, with 7 nucleotides matching TRBD1. CDR3 size: 14 residues. V was clipped by 7 bases and J by 5 bases; unmatched bases: 8. Germline-derived CDR1 and CDR2 are ENHRY and SYGVKD.

This clone occurred a few times. In DNA form, the CDR3 reads TGTGCCAGCAGTTACCGGGGGACTAATGAAAAACTGTTTTTT. It specifies CASSYRGTNEKLFF. V usage is TRBV6-6 and J usage is TRBJ1-4; TRBD1 is a possible D gene (5 bases). V was pared by 2 bases and J by 2 bases, with 6 bases between. In germline, CDR1 is MNHNY, CDR2 SVGAGI (reference sequence). The CDR3 is made up of 14 amino acids.

The chain uses TRBV4-1 and TRBJ1-5, with TRBD1 matching 9 bases. The CDR3 extends over 16 amino acids. V was clipped by 0 bases and J by 4 bases; unmatched bases: 4. Germline lookup yields CDR1 MGHRA and CDR2 YSYEKL. CDR3: CASSQEQGTGNQPQHF. CDR3 nucleotide sequence: TGCGCCAGCAGCCAAGAGCAAGGGACAGGGAATCAGCCCCAGCATTTT.